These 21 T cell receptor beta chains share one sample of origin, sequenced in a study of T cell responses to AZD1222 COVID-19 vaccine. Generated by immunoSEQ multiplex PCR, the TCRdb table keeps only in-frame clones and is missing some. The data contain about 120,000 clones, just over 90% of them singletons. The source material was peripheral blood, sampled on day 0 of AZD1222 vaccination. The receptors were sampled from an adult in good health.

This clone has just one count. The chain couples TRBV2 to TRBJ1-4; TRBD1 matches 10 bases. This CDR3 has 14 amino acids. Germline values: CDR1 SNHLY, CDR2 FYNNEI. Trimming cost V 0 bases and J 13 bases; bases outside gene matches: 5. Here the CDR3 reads CASSEAGDRGLLFF. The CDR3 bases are TGTGCCAGCAGTGAAGCGGGGGACAGGGGCTTACTGTTTTTT.

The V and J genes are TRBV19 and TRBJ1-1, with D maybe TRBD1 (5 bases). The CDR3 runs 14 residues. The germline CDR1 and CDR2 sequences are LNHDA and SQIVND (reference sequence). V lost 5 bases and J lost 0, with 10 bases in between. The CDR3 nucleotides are TGTGCCAGTAGTTACGGGACCGTGAACACTGAAGCTTTCTTT. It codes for CASSYGTVNTEAFF.

The DNA of the CDR3 is TGTGCCACCAGCAGAGGACCGAACACTGAAGCTTTCTTT. Translating it yields CATSRGPNTEAFF. The rearrangement links TRBV15 to TRBJ1-1; D gene uncertain. Germline V gives CDR1 LNHNV, CDR2 YYDKDF (reference sequence). Deletions cut 1 base from V and 1 base from J, with 4 bases between. The CDR3 loop spans 13 amino acids.

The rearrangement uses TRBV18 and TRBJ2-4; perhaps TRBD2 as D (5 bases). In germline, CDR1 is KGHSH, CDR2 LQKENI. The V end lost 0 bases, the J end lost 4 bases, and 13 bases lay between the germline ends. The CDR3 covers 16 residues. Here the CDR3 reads CASSPPRTQLKNIQYF. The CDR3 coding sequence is TGTGCCAGCTCACCACCGAGGACTCAACTAAAAAACATTCAGTACTTC.

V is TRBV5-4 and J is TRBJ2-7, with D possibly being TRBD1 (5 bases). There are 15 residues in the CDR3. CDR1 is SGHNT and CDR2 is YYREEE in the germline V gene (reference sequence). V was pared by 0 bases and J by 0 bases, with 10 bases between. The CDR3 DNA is TGTGCCAGCAGCTTGGGGGGCTTGTCCTCCTACGAGCAGTACTTC. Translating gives CASSLGGLSSYEQYF.

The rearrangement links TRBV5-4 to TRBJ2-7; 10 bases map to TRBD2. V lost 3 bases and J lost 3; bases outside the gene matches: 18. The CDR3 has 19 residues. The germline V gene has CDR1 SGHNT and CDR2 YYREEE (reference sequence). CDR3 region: CASSSDGSGGVPRYYEQYF. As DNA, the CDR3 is TGTGCCAGCAGCTCCGACGGAAGCGGGGGGGTCCCCCGGTACTACGAGCAGTACTTC.

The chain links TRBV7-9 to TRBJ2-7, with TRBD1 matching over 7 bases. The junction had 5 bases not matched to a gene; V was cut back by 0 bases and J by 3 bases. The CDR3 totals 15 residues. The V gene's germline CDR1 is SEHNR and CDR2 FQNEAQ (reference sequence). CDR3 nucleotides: TGTGCCAGCAGCTTAGCCGGGCAGGGGGACTACGAGCAGTACTTC. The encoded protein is CASSLAGQGDYEQYF.

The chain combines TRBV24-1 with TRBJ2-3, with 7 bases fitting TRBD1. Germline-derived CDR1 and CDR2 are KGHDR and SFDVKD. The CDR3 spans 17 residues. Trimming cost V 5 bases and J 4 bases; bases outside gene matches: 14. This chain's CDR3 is CATSALRRRGGSDTQYF. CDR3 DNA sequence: TGTGCCACCAGTGCCCTTCGCCGAAGAGGGGGCTCAGATACGCAGTATTTT.

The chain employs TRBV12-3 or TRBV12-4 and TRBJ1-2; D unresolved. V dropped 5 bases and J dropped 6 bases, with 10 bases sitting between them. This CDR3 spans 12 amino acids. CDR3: CASSEGSHGYTF. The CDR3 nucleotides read TGTGCCAGCAGTGAGGGAAGTCATGGCTACACCTTC.

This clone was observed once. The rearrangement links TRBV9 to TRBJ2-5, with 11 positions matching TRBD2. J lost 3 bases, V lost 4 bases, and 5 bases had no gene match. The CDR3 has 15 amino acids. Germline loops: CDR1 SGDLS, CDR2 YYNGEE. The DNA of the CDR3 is TGTGCCAGCAGCCTCATAGCGGGGGGGAAAGAGACCCAGTACTTC. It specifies CASSLIAGGKETQYF.

The CDR3 region has the DNA TGTGCCAGCAGCTTACGGAGGCAGGCCCAGAGGGGCTACACCTTC. Protein sequence: CASSLRRQAQRGYTF. The rearrangement links TRBV7-2 to TRBJ1-2; D ambiguous. The ends were cut back, 2 bases at V and 8 bases at J, with 18 bases in the middle. Germline lookup yields CDR1 SGHTA and CDR2 FQGNSA. The CDR3 is 15 residues long. Variable domain in full (rest from reference TRBV7-2 and TRBJ1-2): GAGVSQSPSNKVTEKGKDVELRCDPISGHTALYWYRQSLGQGLEFLIYFQGNSAPDKSGLPSDRFSAERTGGSVSTLTIQRTQQEDSAVYLCASSLRRQAQRGYTFGSGTRLTVV.

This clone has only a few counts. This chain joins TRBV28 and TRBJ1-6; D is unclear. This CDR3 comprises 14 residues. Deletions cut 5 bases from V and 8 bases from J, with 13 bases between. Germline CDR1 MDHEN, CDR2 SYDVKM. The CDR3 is CASSPVGGYSPLHF. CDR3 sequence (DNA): TGTGCCAGCAGTCCAGTGGGTGGGTATTCACCCCTCCACTTT. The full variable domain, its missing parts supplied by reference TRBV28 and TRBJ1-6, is DVKVTQSSRYLVKRTGEKVFLECVQDMDHENMFWYRQDPGLGLRLIYFSYDVKMKEKGDIPEGYSVSREKKERFSLILESASTNQTSMYLCASSPVGGYSPLHFGNGTRLTVT.

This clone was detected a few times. Written as DNA, the CDR3 is TGTGCCAGTAGTATCGGGACAGGGAGCAATCAGCCCCAGCATTTT. Protein: CASSIGTGSNQPQHF. The chain joins TRBV19 to TRBJ1-5; 9 bases map to TRBD1. This CDR3 region has 15 residues. Per the germline V gene, CDR1 is LNHDA and CDR2 is SQIVND (reference sequence). Trimming took 3 bases from V and 1 from J; bases not matched to a gene: 1. Variable domain in full (rest from reference TRBV19 and TRBJ1-5): DGGITQSPKYLFRKEGQNVTLSCEQNLNHDAMYWYRQDPGQGLRLIYYSQIVNDFQKGDIAEGYSVSREKKESFPLTVTSAQKNPTAFYLCASSIGTGSNQPQHFGDGTRLSIL.

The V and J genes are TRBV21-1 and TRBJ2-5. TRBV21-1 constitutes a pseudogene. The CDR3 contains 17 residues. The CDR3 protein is CASSKIFSPTHGETQYF. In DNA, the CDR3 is TGTGCCAGCAGCAAAATATTTTCACCAACGCATGGGGAGACCCAGTACTTC.

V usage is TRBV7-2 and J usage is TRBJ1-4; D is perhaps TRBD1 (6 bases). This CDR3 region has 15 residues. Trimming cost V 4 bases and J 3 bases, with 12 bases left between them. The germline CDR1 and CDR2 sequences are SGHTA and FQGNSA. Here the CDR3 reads CASSWRTEANEKLFF. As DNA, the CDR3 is TGTGCCAGCAGCTGGCGGACAGAGGCTAATGAAAAACTGTTTTTT.

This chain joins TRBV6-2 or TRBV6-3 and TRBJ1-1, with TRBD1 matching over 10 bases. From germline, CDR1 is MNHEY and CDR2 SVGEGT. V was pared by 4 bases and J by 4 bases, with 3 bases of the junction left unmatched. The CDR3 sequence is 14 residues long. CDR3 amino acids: CASSLGTGVTEAFF. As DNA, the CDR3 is TGTGCCAGCAGTTTGGGGACAGGGGTCACTGAAGCTTTCTTT.

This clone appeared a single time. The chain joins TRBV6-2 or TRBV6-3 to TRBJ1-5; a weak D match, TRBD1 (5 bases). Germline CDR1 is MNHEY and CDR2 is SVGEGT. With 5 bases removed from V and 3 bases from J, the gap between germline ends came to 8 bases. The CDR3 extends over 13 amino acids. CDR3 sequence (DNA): TGTGCCAGCAGTGACAGCTTCAATCAGCCCCAGCATTTT. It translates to CASSDSFNQPQHF.

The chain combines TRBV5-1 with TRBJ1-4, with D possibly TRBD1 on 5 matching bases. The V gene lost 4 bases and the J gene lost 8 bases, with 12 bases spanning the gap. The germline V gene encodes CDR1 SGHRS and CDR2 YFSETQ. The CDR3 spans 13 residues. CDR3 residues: CASSKLGGEKLFF. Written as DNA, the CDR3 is TGCGCCAGCAGCAAGCTTGGGGGGGAAAAACTGTTTTTT.

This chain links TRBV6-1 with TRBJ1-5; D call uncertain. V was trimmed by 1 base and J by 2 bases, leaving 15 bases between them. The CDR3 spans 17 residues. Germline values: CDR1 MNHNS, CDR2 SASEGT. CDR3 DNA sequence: TGTGCCAGCAGTGAAGGTCGGTACTCCGATGGCAATCAGCCCCAGCATTTT. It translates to CASSEGRYSDGNQPQHF.

The CDR3 spells CASSYLQGSGYTF. Written as DNA, the CDR3 is TGTGCCAGCAGTTACTTGCAGGGCTCTGGCTACACCTTC. The J gene is TRBJ1-2, the V gene TRBV6-5, with a weak D call TRBD1 (5 bases). CDR3 length equals 13 residues. Germline V gene data show CDR1 as MNHEY and CDR2 as SVGAGI. Trimming cost V 1 base and J 7 bases, with 10 bases left between them.

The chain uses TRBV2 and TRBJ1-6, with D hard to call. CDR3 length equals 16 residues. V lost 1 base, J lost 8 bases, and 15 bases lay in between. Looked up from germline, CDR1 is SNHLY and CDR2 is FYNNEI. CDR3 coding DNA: TGTGCCAGCAGTGAAGTCGATAGGGTTAAAGATTCACCCCTCCACTTT. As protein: CASSEVDRVKDSPLHF. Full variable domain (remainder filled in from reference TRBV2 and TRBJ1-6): EPEVTQTPSHQVTQMGQEVILRCVPISNHLYFYWYRQILGQKVEFLVSFYNNEISEKSEIFDDQFSVERPDGSNFTLKIRSTKLEDSAMYFCASSEVDRVKDSPLHFGNGTRLTVT.